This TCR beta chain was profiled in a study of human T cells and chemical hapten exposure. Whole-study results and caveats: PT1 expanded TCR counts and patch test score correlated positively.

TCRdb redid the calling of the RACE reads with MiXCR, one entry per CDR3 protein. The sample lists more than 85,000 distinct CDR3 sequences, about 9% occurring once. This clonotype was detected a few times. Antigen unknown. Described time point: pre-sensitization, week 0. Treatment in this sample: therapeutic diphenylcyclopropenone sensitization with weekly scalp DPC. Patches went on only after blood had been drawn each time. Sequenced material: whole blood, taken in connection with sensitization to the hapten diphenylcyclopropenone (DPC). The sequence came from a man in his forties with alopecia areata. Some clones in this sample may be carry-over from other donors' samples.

The CDR3 bases are TGTGCCAGCAGCTTAGCTCAGGGGGCGGCAGATACGCAGTATTTT. It translates to CASSLAQGAADTQYF. The chain links TRBV7-9 to TRBJ2-3, with 8 bases identical to TRBD1. Germline-derived CDR1 and CDR2 are SEHNR and FQNEAQ (reference sequence). Trimming took 0 bases from V and 4 from J; bases not matched to a gene: 3. This CDR3 has 15 residues.